A selection of T cell receptor beta chains follows, all from one sample in a study of blood T cell repertoires in COVID-19. Profiling relied on immunoSEQ multiplex PCR, and the TCRdb table lists in-frame clones only, not all of them. The data hold 110,000 or so clones, with more than 80% observed a single time. The specimen was peripheral blood. These TCRs come from a human donor in a cohort sampled during active COVID-19. Each CDR3 is given with its conserved first and last residue. The D gene is left open where the match is weak. Rows give clone size only sometimes, using once, few, many, or a class for an expanded clone.

TRBJ2-7,TRBV19,-,TRBD1,TGTGCCATGGACAGGGCTTCCTACGAGCAGTACTTC,CAMDRASYEQYF
TRBJ1-6,TRBV7-9,-,-,TGTGCCAGCAGCTCCGAAACAGGGACCAGCTCCTATAATTCACCCCTCCACTTT,CASSSETGTSSYNSPLHF
TRBJ1-2,TRBV28,-,-,TGTGCCAGCAGTCTAGGATTTGGTGGCTACACCTTC,CASSLGFGGYTF
TRBJ2-3,TRBV19,-,TRBD2,TGTGCCACCCGGGAGCGGGGGGGCTGGGCAGATACGCAGTATTTT,CATRERGGWADTQYF
TRBJ1-3,TRBV9,-,TRBD1,TGTGCCAGCAGCGCCGGACAGGTTGGAAACACCATATATTTT,CASSAGQVGNTIYF
TRBJ1-4,TRBV7-6,-,TRBD1,TGTGCCAGCAGCTTAGGGGATCCGGGACAGGGTTGGGAAAAACTGTTTTTT,CASSLGDPGQGWEKLFF
TRBJ1-2,TRBV4-1,-,TRBD1,TGCGCCAGCAGCCAAGTCGGGGCAGGGGGATTGAGTGGCTACACCTTC,CASSQVGAGGLSGYTF
TRBJ1-6,TRBV4-1,few,-,TGCGCCAGCAGCCAAGAAGAGGTGGAAGTCTATAATTCACCCCTCCACTTT,CASSQEEVEVYNSPLHF
TRBJ2-4,TRBV18,-,-,TGTGCCAGCTCACCAACCTCCGGAGGGTTAGCGGAAAACATTCAGTACTTC,CASSPTSGGLAENIQYF
TRBJ2-1,TRBV5-4,-,-,TGTGCCAGCAGCTTTGAGGGGGTCTACAATGAGCAGTTCTTC,CASSFEGVYNEQFF
TRBJ1-2,TRBV18,-,-,TGTGCCAGCTCAGACTCAGGGTCGGGCTACACCTTC,CASSDSGSGYTF
TRBJ1-5,TRBV2,few,TRBD1,TGTGCCAGCAATCCTGACAGGGGGTCCTTCCAGCCCCAGCATTTT,CASNPDRGSFQPQHF
TRBJ2-7,TRBV27,-,-,TGTGCCAGCGCCTCGCGCGGAACCTACGAGCAGTACTTC,CASASRGTYEQYF
TRBJ1-4,TRBV5-1,-,-,TGCGCCAGCAGGACCAACAGGGACGCTAATGAAAAACTGTTTTTT,CASRTNRDANEKLFF
TRBJ1-1,TRBV4-1,-,-,TGCGCCAGCAGCCAAGTTCTCGGACAGCCTATGCGAGCTTTCTTT,CASSQVLGQPMRAFF
TRBJ2-3,TRBV6-2/TRBV6-3,-,TRBD1,TGTGCCAGCAGTTCGGAACGGGACAGGGATTTTATTAGCACAGATACGCAGTATTTT,CASSSERDRDFISTDTQYF
TRBJ2-2,TRBV28,-,TRBD2,TGTGCCAGCACGCGAGGGACTAGCGGGAGGGCCTACCCTTACACCGGGGAGCTGTTTTTT,CASTRGTSGRAYPYTGELFF
TRBJ2-7,TRBV7-2,-,TRBD1,TGTGCCAGCAGCTCGCGACAGGGTGGGTTAGAGCAGTACTTC,CASSSRQGGLEQYF
TRBJ2-7,TRBV27,-,-,TGTGCCAGCAGTTCCTGGGTCGGGGAACACTACGAGCAGTACTTC,CASSSWVGEHYEQYF
TRBJ2-5,TRBV11-2,-,TRBD2,TGTGCCAGCAGCCCCTTCCGGACTAGCTTCCAAGAGACCCAGTACTTC,CASSPFRTSFQETQYF
TRBJ1-2,TRBV29-1,-,TRBD1,TGCAGCGTTGGGGACAGTGTGAACTATGGCTACACCTTC,CSVGDSVNYGYTF
TRBJ1-1,TRBV6-5,once,-,TGTGCCAGCACTCTCGGGGGGCAGAACACTGAAGCTTTCTTT,CASTLGGQNTEAFF
TRBJ1-2,TRBV15,-,-,TGTGCCACCAGCGCCGGGACTCACAACTATGGCTACACCTTC,CATSAGTHNYGYTF
TRBJ1-1,TRBV4-3,-,-,TGCGCCAGCAGCCAAGACCCCCCCACGCCTTCCGCGCCTATGAACACTGAAGCTTTCTTT,CASSQDPPTPSAPMNTEAFF
TRBJ1-1,TRBV7-3,-,-,TGTGCCAGCAGCCCCGGGGTGGAGGCTGAAGCTTTCTTT,CASSPGVEAEAFF
TRBJ1-6,TRBV6-5,-,-,TGTGCCAGCAGTTCTAGCGTACCACAACAGGAGTATCACTTT,CASSSSVPQQEYHF
TRBJ1-6,TRBV13,once,TRBD1,TGTGCCAGCAGCCCTGGGACAGGGACTAGTTATAATTCACCCCTCCACTTT,CASSPGTGTSYNSPLHF